These 26 T cell receptor beta chains originate from one sample sequenced in a study of beta chain features in type 1 diabetes. Every isolated RNA sample was fully reverse transcribed, so sequencing captured expressed TCRB transcripts. Using immunoSEQ multiplex PCR, the repertoire was profiled, and TCRdb retains in-frame clones only, with some absent. The sample records around 180,000 clones, around 13% being singletons. Specimen: central memory CD4+ T cells from blood. The source is a woman aged 18-29 years in good health.

The chain is built from TRBV18 and TRBJ2-7; D is unresolved. This CDR3 region has 12 residues. CDR1 and CDR2 (germline): KGHSH, LQKENI. V was pared by 3 bases and J by 5 bases, with 8 bases between. The CDR3 spells CASSPDGDEQYF. In DNA form, the CDR3 reads TGTGCCAGCTCACCTGACGGAGACGAGCAGTACTTC. The entire variable domain, with the rest obtained from reference TRBV18 and TRBJ2-7, is as follows: NAGVMQNPRHLVRRRGQEARLRCSPMKGHSHVYWYRQLPEEGLKFMVYLQKENIIDESGMPKERFSAEFPKEGPSILRIQQVVRGDSAAYFCASSPDGDEQYFGPGTRLTVT.

The rearrangement links TRBV12-5 to TRBJ1-5; no definite D call. V gave up 1 base and J gave up 4 bases, with 5 bases separating them. Germline CDR1 is LGHNT and CDR2 is FRNRAP. The CDR3 extends over 13 amino acids. CDR3 region: CASGLDSNQPQHF. Written as DNA, the CDR3 is TGTGCTAGTGGTTTGGACTCTAATCAGCCCCAGCATTTT.

The rearrangement uses TRBV28 and TRBJ1-4; 7 positions agree with TRBD1. CDR3 length equals 15 residues. The germline V gene has CDR1 MDHEN and CDR2 SYDVKM. V was clipped by 5 bases and J by 6 bases; unmatched bases: 9. The CDR3 coding sequence is TGTGCCAGCAGTGAACAGGGGCTGATTTATGAAAAACTGTTTTTT. This gives the protein CASSEQGLIYEKLFF.

This clone came up a few times. The CDR3, as DNA: TGCGCCAGCAGCCAAGATGTTTCAGGGACAGTAGCCTATGGCTACACCTTC. It yields the protein CASSQDVSGTVAYGYTF. The rearrangement joins TRBV4-3 to TRBJ1-2; 7 positions agree with TRBD1. The trim removed 0 bases at V and 4 bases at J, leaving 11 bases unmatched. Germline values: CDR1 LGHNA, CDR2 YSLEER. The CDR3 consists of 17 residues.

This clone has only a few counts. The chain joins TRBV11-2 to TRBJ1-4, with 10 bases fitting TRBD1. This CDR3 contains 15 residues. Germline CDR1 is SGHAT and CDR2 is FQNNGV. J gave up 8 bases and V 5 bases, and 8 bases lay outside the gene matches. The CDR3 region has the DNA TGTGCCAGCAGCGACCGGGACAGGGGTGAAGAAAAACTGTTTTTT. Its protein is CASSDRDRGEEKLFF.

The gene calls are TRBV2 and TRBJ2-1, with 8 bases that match TRBD2. Germline-derived CDR1 and CDR2 are SNHLY and FYNNEI. With 6 bases clipped from V and 9 bases from J, the junction kept 13 bases outside the gene matches. This CDR3 contains 15 residues. CDR3 nucleotide sequence: TGTGCCAGCAGCGGCACTAGCGGAGCCAACCGTGAGCAGTTCTTC. Its protein is CASSGTSGANREQFF.

V is TRBV16 and J is TRBJ1-1; TRBD1 matches 7 bases. J was trimmed by 1 base and V by 4 bases; bases with no gene match: 6. This CDR3 spans 15 amino acids. Germline CDR1 is KGHSY and CDR2 is FQNENV. In DNA, the CDR3 is TGTGCCAGCAGCCCCATAACAGGGGCGAACACTGAAGCTTTCTTT. Protein sequence: CASSPITGANTEAFF.

The V call is TRBV11-2, the J call TRBJ1-1; no clear D. Looked up from germline, CDR1 is SGHAT and CDR2 is FQNNGV. This CDR3 is built from 14 residues. Trimming cost V 5 bases and J 0 bases, with 10 bases left between them. The CDR3, as DNA: TGTGCCAGCAGCCTAGGAGTTTTGAACACTGAAGCTTTCTTT. This codes for CASSLGVLNTEAFF. The full variable domain, its missing parts supplied by reference TRBV11-2 and TRBJ1-1, is EAGVAQSPRYKIIEKRQSVAFWCNPISGHATLYWYQQILGQGPKLLIQFQNNGVVDDSQLPKDRFSAERLKGVDSTLKIQPAKLEDSAVYLCASSLGVLNTEAFFGQGTRLTVV.

J is TRBJ2-7 and V is TRBV6-5; D possibly corresponds to TRBD2 (6 bases). CDR3 length: 16 amino acids. Germline-derived CDR1 and CDR2 are MNHEY and SVGAGI. The V gene lost 2 bases and the J gene lost 3 bases, with 17 bases spanning the gap. The DNA for the CDR3 is TGTGCCAGCAGTTACGGATTCGCGACTAGTGGCTACGAGCAGTACTTC. Amino acids: CASSYGFATSGYEQYF.

The chain links TRBV7-2 to TRBJ2-3; TRBD2 aligns across 7 bases. The CDR3 covers 17 residues. The germline gives CDR1 SGHTA, CDR2 FQGNSA. V trimming: 5 bases; J trimming: 0 bases; junction bases outside the gene matches: 11. CDR3 DNA: TGTGCCAGCAGCCGCCCTAGCGGAATAACTAGCACAGATACGCAGTATTTT. Amino acid sequence: CASSRPSGITSTDTQYF. Combining the CDR3 with reference TRBV7-2 and TRBJ2-3 gives the whole variable domain GAGVSQSPSNKVTEKGKDVELRCDPISGHTALYWYRQSLGQGLEFLIYFQGNSAPDKSGLPSDRFSAERTGGSVSTLTIQRTQQEDSAVYLCASSRPSGITSTDTQYFGPGTRLTVL.

The chain recombines TRBV28 with TRBJ2-7; 10 bases are a match to TRBD2. The V gene's germline CDR1 is MDHEN and CDR2 SYDVKM. There are 14 residues in the CDR3. V shed 7 bases, J shed 5 bases, and the junction held 8 bases outside the gene matches. The CDR3 coding sequence is TGTGCCAGCAATCCTTTAGCGGGAGGTAACGAGCAGTACTTC. The encoded protein is CASNPLAGGNEQYF.

This clone was seen more than once but under ten times. This chain joins TRBV20-1 and TRBJ1-5; D perhaps matches TRBD1 (6 bases). Germline V gene sequence: CDR1 DFQATT, CDR2 SNEGSKA (reference sequence). The CDR3 runs 9 residues. V was cut by 5 bases and J by 10 bases, with 6 bases left in between. The CDR3 region is CSAGTPQHF. The DNA of the CDR3 is TGCAGTGCTGGGACACCCCAGCATTTT.

The V and J genes are TRBV7-9 and TRBJ2-1; 7 bases align to TRBD1. The length of the CDR3 is 17 residues. The V and J ends lost 6 bases and 5 bases, in that order; junction bases with no gene match: 16. Germline-derived CDR1 and CDR2 are SEHNR and FQNEAQ (reference sequence). The CDR3 region is CASRPAPQGDPHNEQFF. DNA of the CDR3: TGTGCCAGCAGACCGGCCCCTCAGGGGGACCCCCACAATGAGCAGTTCTTC.

This chain links TRBV29-1 with TRBJ1-1; TRBD1 matches at 8 bases. This CDR3 region has 14 residues. Trimming took 7 bases from V and 1 from J; bases not matched to a gene: 8. CDR1 SQVTM and CDR2 ANQGSEA come from the germline V gene. CDR3 sequence: CSGAGGKENTEAFF. In DNA form, the CDR3 reads TGCAGCGGGGCAGGGGGCAAGGAGAACACTGAAGCTTTCTTT.

The chain uses TRBV28 and TRBJ2-4; 11 positions match TRBD1. J gave up 7 bases and V 6 bases, and 2 bases lay outside the gene matches. Germline V gene lookup returns CDR1 MDHEN and CDR2 SYDVKM. This CDR3 region has 13 residues. CDR3 protein: CASRGTGGNIQYF. CDR3 nucleotides: TGTGCCAGCAGAGGGACAGGGGGGAACATTCAGTACTTC.

This clone came up many times. This chain links TRBV7-2 with TRBJ1-4; 8 bases line up with TRBD1. V shed 2 bases and J 3 bases; nucleotides not matched to a gene: 8. The CDR3 covers 17 residues. Germline V CDR1 and CDR2: SGHTA, FQGNSA. This chain's CDR3 is CASSLPAGGTANEKLFF. DNA of the CDR3: TGTGCCAGCAGCTTACCGGCAGGGGGCACAGCTAATGAAAAACTGTTTTTT.

This clone was recorded a few times. The CDR3 DNA reads TGTGCCAGCAGCTTAGGGAGGATCCATTACAATGAGCAGTTCTTC. Its translation is CASSLGRIHYNEQFF. The gene calls are TRBV7-9 and TRBJ2-1; D is possibly TRBD2 (5 bases). This CDR3 has 15 amino acids. The germline CDR1 and CDR2 sequences are SEHNR and FQNEAQ (reference sequence). The germline V and J ends were trimmed by 1 base and 4 bases, with 11 bases remaining between them.

This clone was seen a few times. The chain combines TRBV6-5 with TRBJ1-2; D remains ambiguous. V gave up 6 bases and J gave up 1 base, with 15 bases separating them. The V gene's germline CDR1 is MNHEY and CDR2 SVGAGI. The CDR3 loop spans 15 amino acids. CDR3 protein: CASRVSGINNYGYTF. DNA of the CDR3: TGTGCCAGCAGGGTCTCGGGGATTAATAACTATGGCTACACCTTC.

This clone has only a few counts. V and J are TRBV19 and TRBJ2-1; TRBD2 aligns across 13 bases. Germline-derived CDR1 and CDR2 are LNHDA and SQIVND (reference sequence). The J segment lost 4 bases and the V segment lost 4 bases, leaving 7 bases of the junction unmatched. CDR3 length equals 17 residues. CDR3 bases: TGTGCCAGTAGTACTACTAGCGGGAGGGGGGTTTACAATGAGCAGTTCTTC. Amino acids: CASSTTSGRGVYNEQFF.

The genes are TRBV5-6 and TRBJ2-7, with unresolved D. V lost 2 bases to trimming and J lost 6 bases, with 6 bases between them. Germline V lookup: CDR1 SGHDT, CDR2 YYEEEE. The CDR3 contains 11 residues. The CDR3 DNA sequence: TGTGCCAGCAGCTTAACGGGCGAGCAGTACTTC. This sequence encodes CASSLTGEQYF. Variable domain in full (rest from reference TRBV5-6 and TRBJ2-7): DAGVTQSPTHLIKTRGQQVTLRCSPKSGHDTVSWYQQALGQGPQFIFQYYEEEERQRGNFPDRFSGHQFPNYSSELNVNALLLGDSALYLCASSLTGEQYFGPGTRLTVT.

This clone has just a few counts. The CDR3 protein is CASSSDMFYEQYF. CDR3 bases: TGCGCCAGCAGCTCGGACATGTTCTACGAGCAGTACTTC. V gene TRBV5-1 combines with J gene TRBJ2-7, with a weak D call TRBD1 (5 bases). This CDR3 spans 13 amino acids. V gave up 3 bases and J gave up 3 bases, with 10 bases separating them. Germline V gene data show CDR1 as SGHRS and CDR2 as YFSETQ.

This clone was picked up a small number of times. The rearrangement uses TRBV7-3 and TRBJ2-1, with TRBD1 identical over 9 bases. The length of the CDR3 is 16 residues. The V segment lost 4 bases and the J segment 0 bases; nucleotides outside the gene matches: 4. Germline V gives CDR1 SGHTA, CDR2 FQGTGA. In DNA form, the CDR3 reads TGTGCCAGCAGCTCCGGACAGGGGCCCTCCTACAATGAGCAGTTCTTC. This gives the protein CASSSGQGPSYNEQFF.

The chain is built from TRBV2 and TRBJ1-1; 11 nucleotides agree with TRBD1. The V gene's germline CDR1 is SNHLY and CDR2 FYNNEI. CDR3 size: 13 residues. J gave up 10 bases and V 0 bases, and 1 base lay outside the gene matches. The CDR3 nucleotides read TGTGCCAGCAGTGAAGCGGGGACAGGGGGAGCTTTCTTT. It specifies CASSEAGTGGAFF.

This clone showed up just a few times. V gene TRBV30 combines with J gene TRBJ2-2; D may be TRBD2 (6 bases). The CDR3 loop spans 13 amino acids. V was trimmed by 1 base and J by 6 bases, leaving 9 bases between them. The germline CDR1 and CDR2 sequences are GTSNPN and SVGIG (reference sequence). The CDR3 loop is CAWSGLVAGELFF. CDR3 nucleotide sequence: TGTGCCTGGAGTGGACTAGTCGCCGGGGAGCTGTTTTTT.

This clone was picked up a small number of times. Its ends do not fully match the called genes, so a read error is possible. This chain joins TRBV7-3 and TRBJ1-1, with D possibly matching TRBD1 (5 bases). The CDR3 spans 14 residues. CDR1 SGHTA and CDR2 FQGTGA come from the germline V gene. This chain's CDR3 is CASSLTTGNTEAFF. In DNA, the CDR3 is TGTGCCAGCAGCCTAACTACAGGGAACACTGAAGCTTTCTTT.

The chain has TRBV29-1 and TRBJ1-2; possible D gene TRBD1, 6 bases. Trimming took 5 bases from V and 3 from J, leaving 10 bases between them. The germline V gene encodes CDR1 SQVTM and CDR2 ANQGSEA. This CDR3 is 12 amino acids long. CDR3 nucleotides: TGCAGCGTTTCCCGGACAGACTATGGCTACACCTTC. This codes for CSVSRTDYGYTF.